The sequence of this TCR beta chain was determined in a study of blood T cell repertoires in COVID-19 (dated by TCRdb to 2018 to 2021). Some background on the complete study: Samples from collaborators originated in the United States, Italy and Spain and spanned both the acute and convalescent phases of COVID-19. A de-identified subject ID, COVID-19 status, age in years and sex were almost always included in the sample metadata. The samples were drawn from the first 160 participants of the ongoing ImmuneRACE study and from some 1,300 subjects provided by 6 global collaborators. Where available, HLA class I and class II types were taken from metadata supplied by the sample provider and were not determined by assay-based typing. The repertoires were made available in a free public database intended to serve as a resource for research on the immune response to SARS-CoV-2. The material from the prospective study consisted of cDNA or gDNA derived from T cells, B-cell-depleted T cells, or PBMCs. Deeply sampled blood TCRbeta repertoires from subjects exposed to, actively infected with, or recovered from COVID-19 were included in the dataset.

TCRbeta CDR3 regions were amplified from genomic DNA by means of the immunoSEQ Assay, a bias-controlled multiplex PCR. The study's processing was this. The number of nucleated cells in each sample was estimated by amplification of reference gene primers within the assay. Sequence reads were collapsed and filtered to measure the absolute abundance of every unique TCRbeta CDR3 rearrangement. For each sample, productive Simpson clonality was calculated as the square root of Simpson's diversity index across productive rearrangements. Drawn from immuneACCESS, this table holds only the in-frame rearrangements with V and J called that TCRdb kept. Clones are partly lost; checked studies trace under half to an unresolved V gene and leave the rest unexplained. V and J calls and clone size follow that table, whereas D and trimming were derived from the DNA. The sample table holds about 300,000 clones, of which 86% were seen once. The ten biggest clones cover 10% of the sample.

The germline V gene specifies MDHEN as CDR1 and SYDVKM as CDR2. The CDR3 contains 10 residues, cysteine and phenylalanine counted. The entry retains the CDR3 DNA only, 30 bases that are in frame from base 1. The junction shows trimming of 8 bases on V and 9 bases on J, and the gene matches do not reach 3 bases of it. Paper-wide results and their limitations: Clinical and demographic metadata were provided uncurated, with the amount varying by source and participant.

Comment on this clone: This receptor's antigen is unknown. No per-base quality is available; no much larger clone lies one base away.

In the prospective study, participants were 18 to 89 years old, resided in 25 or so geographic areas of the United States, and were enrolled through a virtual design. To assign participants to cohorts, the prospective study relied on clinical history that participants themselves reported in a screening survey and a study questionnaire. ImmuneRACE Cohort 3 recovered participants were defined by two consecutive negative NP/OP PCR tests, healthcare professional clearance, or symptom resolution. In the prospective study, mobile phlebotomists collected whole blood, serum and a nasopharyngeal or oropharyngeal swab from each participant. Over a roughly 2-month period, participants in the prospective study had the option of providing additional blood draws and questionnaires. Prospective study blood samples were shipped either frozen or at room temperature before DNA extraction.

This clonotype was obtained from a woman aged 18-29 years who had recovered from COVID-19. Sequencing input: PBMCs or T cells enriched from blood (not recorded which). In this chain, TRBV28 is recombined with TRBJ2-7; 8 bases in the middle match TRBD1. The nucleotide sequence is TGTGCCAGCGGACAGGGAGGGCAGTACTTC. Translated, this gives CASGQGGQYF.